This TCR beta chain was sequenced for a study of PD-L1 blockade in urothelial cancer. Study results and caveats: Those with durable benefit had larger increases in tumor-associated blood clones at 3 weeks.

CDR1 and CDR2 (germline): MNHNY, SVGAGI (reference sequence). V gave up 2 bases and J gave up 2 bases; unmatched junction bases: 6. The CDR3 runs to 15 residues. Time point reported: peripheral blood 6 weeks after treatment start. In the case of this clone: No antigen is known for it.

Using immunoSEQ multiplex PCR, the repertoire was profiled, and TCRdb retains in-frame clones only, with some absent. Of under 30,000 clones in the sample, roughly 83% are singletons; the top ten hold 3% to 3.5%. The receptor's source is a man between 65 and 80 years old with urothelial cancer. V usage is TRBV6-6 and J usage is TRBJ2-7; 7 bases are shared with TRBD2. Sequenced material: PBMCs, taken around atezolizumab (anti-PD-L1) treatment. The CDR3 reads CASSYPAGSTYEQYF. The DNA of the CDR3 is TGTGCCAGCAGTTACCCAGCGGGGTCTACCTACGAGCAGTACTTC.